This entry is about one T cell receptor (beta chain). Its specificity is not known. This entry comes from a study of cytomegalovirus exposure and HLA in healthy donors. After removal of 3 bases from V and 5 bases from J, the junction contained 2 bases not matched to a gene. Germline loops: CDR1 SGDLS, CDR2 YYNGEE. The CDR3 runs to 15 residues. The PCR used 60 Vbeta and 13 Jbeta primers. Clones were read by immunoSEQ multiplex PCR, and TCRdb kept only the in-frame ones, dropping some. Here the sample spans approximately 130,000 clones, 70% to 90% being singletons. Study outcomes and limitations: Exclusion applied to some V segments, including TRBV6-2 and TRBV6-3, as they were indistinguishable. What a later analysis reportedly showed was that an Asian-associated ancestry cluster had fewer N-insertions than the approximately 700-donor mean. Immune exposure information comprised only CMV serostatus.

The clonotype comes from a man aged 35 to 55 in good health and CMV-seronegative. The rearrangement joins TRBV9 to TRBJ2-1, with TRBD2 matching 13 bases. The sample taken for sequencing was PBMCs. The CDR3 DNA is TGTGCCAGCAGCGCTACTAGCGGGGGGGACAATGAGCAGTTCTTC. Its translation: CASSATSGGDNEQFF.